The 12 T cell receptor beta chains below all came from one sample that was sequenced in a study of vaccination and CD4 T cells after COVID-19. These receptors' antigens are unknown. Oncomine TCR Beta short-read sequencing was applied to DNA from cultured CD4+ T cells. TCRdb independently ran MiXCR on the PCR reads; one entry per CDR3 protein. The data contain fewer than 12,000 distinct CDR3 sequences, less than 40% of them seen just once; the ten biggest clones take up 8% to 9%. This sample's treatment: approximately 10-day PBMC culture with coronavirus spike peptide pools or control peptides (ViraFEST assay). What was sequenced was CD4+ T cells from blood, cultured in vitro. These receptors were obtained from a human donor who had recovered from COVID-19.

This clonotype was observed a handful of times. The V gene is TRBV11-2, the J gene TRBJ2-5, with D possibly matching TRBD2 (6 bases). CDR1 is SGHAT, CDR2 FQNNGV, per germline. V dropped 1 base and J dropped 5 bases, with 11 bases sitting between them. CDR3 length: 14 residues. CDR3 protein: CASSLVSGVETQYF. The CDR3 DNA follows: TGTGCCAGCAGCTTAGTATCGGGGGTCGAGACCCAGTACTTC. The full variable domain, with the rest looked up from reference TRBV11-2 and TRBJ2-5, is EAGVAQSPRYKIIEKRQSVAFWCNPISGHATLYWYQQILGQGPKLLIQFQNNGVVDDSQLPKDRFSAERLKGVDSTLKIQPAKLEDSAVYLCASSLVSGVETQYFGPGTRLLVL.

This clonotype has just a few counts. The rearrangement joins TRBV27 to TRBJ1-5, with a weak D call TRBD1 (6 bases). CDR3 length equals 13 residues. V was shortened by 4 bases and J by 3 bases, with 7 bases between the two germline ends. Germline CDR1 and CDR2: MNHEY and SMNVEV (reference sequence). CDR3 residues: CASSSGVNQPQHF. CDR3 DNA sequence: TGTGCCAGCAGTTCAGGGGTCAATCAGCCCCAGCATTTT.

The chain combines TRBV28 with TRBJ1-2; TRBD1 aligns across 8 bases. The germline V gene encodes CDR1 MDHEN and CDR2 SYDVKM. V shed 6 bases, J shed 7 bases, and the junction held 13 bases outside the gene matches. The CDR3 consists of 15 residues. DNA for the CDR3: TGTGCCAGCAGCCGATGGGCTGGACAGGGCATTGGCTACACCTTC. Amino acid sequence: CASSRWAGQGIGYTF.

The rearrangement links TRBV7-2 to TRBJ2-4; tentatively, D is TRBD2 (5 bases). CDR1 SGHTA and CDR2 FQGNSA come from the germline V gene. V dropped 9 bases and J dropped 0 bases, with 15 bases sitting between them. This CDR3 is built from 15 residues. CDR3 in DNA: TGTGCCAGTGGCGGGTGGAGCGTAGCCAAAAACATTCAGTACTTC. Translating gives CASGGWSVAKNIQYF.

In its sample, this clonotype was seen a few times. The chain couples TRBV6-1 to TRBJ1-1; 7 positions agree with TRBD1. The CDR3 consists of 15 residues. Germline-derived CDR1 and CDR2 are MNHNS and SASEGT. The V segment lost 4 bases and the J segment 4 bases; nucleotides outside the gene matches: 9. The CDR3 DNA sequence: TGTGCCAGCAGTGCTCAGGGGGGCAGGGCCACTGAAGCTTTCTTT. This codes for CASSAQGGRATEAFF.

Relative to its sample, this clonotype is medium-sized. V and J are TRBV24-1 and TRBJ1-5; D call uncertain. V was cut by 1 base and J by 2 bases, with 8 bases left in between. The CDR3 has 15 residues. Germline CDR1 and CDR2: KGHDR and SFDVKD. DNA of the CDR3: TGTGCCACCAGTGATTTCGGGCCTGGCAATCAGCCCCAGCATTTT. Translation: CATSDFGPGNQPQHF.

The chain recombines TRBV6-2 or TRBV6-3 with TRBJ2-5; D gene unclear. Germline-derived CDR1 and CDR2 are MNHEY and SVGEGT. There are 13 residues in the CDR3. V gave up 4 bases and J gave up 0 bases, with 6 bases separating them. The CDR3 loop reads CASSSVYQETQYF. CDR3 in DNA: TGTGCCAGCAGTTCTGTGTACCAAGAGACCCAGTACTTC.

This clonotype turned up a few times. This chain links TRBV20-1 with TRBJ1-4; possibly TRBD1 for D (5 bases). The CDR3 sequence is 12 residues long. Germline CDR1 is DFQATT and CDR2 is SNEGSKA (reference sequence). The V and J ends lost 6 bases and 5 bases respectively, with 10 bases between them. In nucleotides, the CDR3 is TGCAGTGCCGGGGAGGGGAATGAAAAACTGTTTTTT. Translation gives CSAGEGNEKLFF.

The gene calls are TRBV11-1 and TRBJ2-1; D not certain. V was clipped by 2 bases and J by 9 bases, with 14 bases between them. The CDR3 spans 14 residues. Germline CDR1 and CDR2: SGHAT and FQDESV (reference sequence). The CDR3 sequence is CASSLSASFGEQFF. As DNA, the CDR3 is TGTGCCAGCAGCTTATCGGCTTCTTTCGGTGAGCAGTTCTTC.

The V gene is TRBV10-3, the J gene TRBJ1-2; D might be TRBD1 (5 bases). The CDR3 loop spans 12 amino acids. V lost 5 bases, J lost 3 bases, and 7 bases lay in between. Germline V gene data show CDR1 as ENHRY and CDR2 as SYGVKD. CDR3 DNA sequence: TGTGCCATCAGTCAGGGTGACTATGGCTACACCTTC. Protein: CAISQGDYGYTF.

J is TRBJ1-2 and V is TRBV5-1, with D maybe TRBD1 (5 bases). The germline CDR1 and CDR2 sequences are SGHRS and YFSETQ. The CDR3 sequence is 15 residues long. V was cut by 0 bases and J by 6 bases, with 15 bases left in between. CDR3 DNA: TGCGCCAGCAGCTTGGCCACAACTTCCAGGGATGGCTACACCTTC. It yields the protein CASSLATTSRDGYTF.

V and J are TRBV10-3 and TRBJ2-5; 8 positions match TRBD1. V was clipped by 4 bases and J by 3 bases; unmatched bases: 7. The germline V gene has CDR1 ENHRY and CDR2 SYGVKD. The CDR3 runs to 15 residues. DNA for the CDR3: TGTGCCATCAGTGCCGGGACAGGAGTAAAAGAGACCCAGTACTTC. It yields the protein CAISAGTGVKETQYF.